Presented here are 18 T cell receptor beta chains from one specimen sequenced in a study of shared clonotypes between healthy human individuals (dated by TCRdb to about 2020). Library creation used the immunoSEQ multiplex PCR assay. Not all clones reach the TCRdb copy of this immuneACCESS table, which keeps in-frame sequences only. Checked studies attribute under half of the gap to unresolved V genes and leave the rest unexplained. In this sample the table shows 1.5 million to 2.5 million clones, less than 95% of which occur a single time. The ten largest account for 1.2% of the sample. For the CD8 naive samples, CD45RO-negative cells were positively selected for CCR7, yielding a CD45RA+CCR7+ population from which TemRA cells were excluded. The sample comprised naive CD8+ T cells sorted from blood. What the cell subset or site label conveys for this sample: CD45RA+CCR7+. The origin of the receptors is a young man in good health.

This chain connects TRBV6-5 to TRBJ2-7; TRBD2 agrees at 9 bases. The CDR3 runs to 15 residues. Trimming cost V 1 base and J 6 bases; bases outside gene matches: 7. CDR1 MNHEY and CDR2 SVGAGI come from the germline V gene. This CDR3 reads CASSYYGTSISEQYF. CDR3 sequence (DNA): TGTGCCAGCAGTTACTACGGGACTAGCATCTCCGAGCAGTACTTC.

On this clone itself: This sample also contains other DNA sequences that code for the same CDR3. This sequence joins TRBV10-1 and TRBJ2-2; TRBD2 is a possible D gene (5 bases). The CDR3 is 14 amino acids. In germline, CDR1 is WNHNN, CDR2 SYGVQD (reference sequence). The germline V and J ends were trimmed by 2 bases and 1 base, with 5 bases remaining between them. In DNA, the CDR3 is TGCGCCAGCAGTGAGCGGGGGAACACCGGGGAGCTGTTTTTT. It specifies CASSERGNTGELFF.

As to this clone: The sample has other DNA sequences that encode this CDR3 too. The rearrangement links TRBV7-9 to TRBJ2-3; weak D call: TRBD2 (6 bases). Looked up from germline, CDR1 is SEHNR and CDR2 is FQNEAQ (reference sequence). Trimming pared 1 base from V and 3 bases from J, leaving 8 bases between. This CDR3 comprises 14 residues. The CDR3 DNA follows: TGTGCCAGCAGCTTAGTAAGCGGGACAGATACGCAGTATTTT. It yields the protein CASSLVSGTDTQYF.

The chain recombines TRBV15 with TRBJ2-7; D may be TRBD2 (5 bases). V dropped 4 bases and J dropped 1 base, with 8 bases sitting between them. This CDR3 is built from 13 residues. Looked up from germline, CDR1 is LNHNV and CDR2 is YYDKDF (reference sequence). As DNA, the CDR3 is TGTGCCACCAGCACGGGGATTTCCTACGAGCAGTACTTC. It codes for CATSTGISYEQYF.

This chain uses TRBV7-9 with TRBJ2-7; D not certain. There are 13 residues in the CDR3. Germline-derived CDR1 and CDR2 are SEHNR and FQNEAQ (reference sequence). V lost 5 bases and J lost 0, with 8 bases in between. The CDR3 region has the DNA TGTGCCAGCAGCACAGCTAACTCCTACGAGCAGTACTTC. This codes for CASSTANSYEQYF.

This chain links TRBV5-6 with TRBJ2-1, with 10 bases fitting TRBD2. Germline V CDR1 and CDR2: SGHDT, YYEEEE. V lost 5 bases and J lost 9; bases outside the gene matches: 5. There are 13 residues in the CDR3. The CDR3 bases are TGTGCCAGCAGAGCGGGGGGGCTCGGTGAGCAGTTCTTC. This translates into CASRAGGLGEQFF. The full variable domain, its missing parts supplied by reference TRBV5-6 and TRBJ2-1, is DAGVTQSPTHLIKTRGQQVTLRCSPKSGHDTVSWYQQALGQGPQFIFQYYEEEERQRGNFPDRFSGHQFPNYSSELNVNALLLGDSALYLCASRAGGLGEQFFGPGTRLTVL.

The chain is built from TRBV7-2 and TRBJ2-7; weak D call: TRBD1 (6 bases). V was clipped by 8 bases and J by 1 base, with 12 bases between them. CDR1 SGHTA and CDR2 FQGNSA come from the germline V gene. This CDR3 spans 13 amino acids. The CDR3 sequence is CASAQGHSYEQYF. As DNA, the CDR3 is TGTGCCAGCGCCCAGGGGCATTCCTACGAGCAGTACTTC.

The CDR3 loop is CASAAGGPYNEQFF. Here the CDR3 DNA reads TGTGCCAGCGCGGCGGGAGGGCCCTACAATGAGCAGTTCTTC. The rearrangement links TRBV27 to TRBJ2-1; 9 bases are shared with TRBD2. The CDR3 length is 14 residues. CDR1 is MNHEY, CDR2 SMNVEV, per germline (reference sequence). The junction had 4 bases not matched to a gene; V was cut back by 8 bases and J by 2 bases.

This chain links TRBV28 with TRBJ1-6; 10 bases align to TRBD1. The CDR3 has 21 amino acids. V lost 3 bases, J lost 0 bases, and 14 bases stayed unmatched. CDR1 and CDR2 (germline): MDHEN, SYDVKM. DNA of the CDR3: TGTGCCAGCAGTTTCTCCGTGGGGACAGGGGCCTTTCTCTCCTATAATTCACCCCTCCACTTT. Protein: CASSFSVGTGAFLSYNSPLHF.

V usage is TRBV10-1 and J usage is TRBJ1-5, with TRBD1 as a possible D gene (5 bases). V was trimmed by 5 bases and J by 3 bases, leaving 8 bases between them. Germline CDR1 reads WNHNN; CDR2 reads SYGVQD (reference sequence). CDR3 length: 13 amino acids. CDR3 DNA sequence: TGCGCCAGCAGTCCGGGGCCCAATCAGCCCCAGCATTTT. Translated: CASSPGPNQPQHF.

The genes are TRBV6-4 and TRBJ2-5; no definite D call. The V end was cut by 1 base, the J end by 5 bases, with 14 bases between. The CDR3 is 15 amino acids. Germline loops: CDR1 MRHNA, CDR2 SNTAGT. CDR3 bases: TGTGCCAGCAGTGACTTGTTTGTGGCTGGGGAGACCCAGTACTTC. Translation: CASSDLFVAGETQYF.

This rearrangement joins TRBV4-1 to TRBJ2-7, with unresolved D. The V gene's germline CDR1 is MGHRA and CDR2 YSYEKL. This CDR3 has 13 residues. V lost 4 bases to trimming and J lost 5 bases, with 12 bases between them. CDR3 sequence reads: CASSLAVGNEQYF. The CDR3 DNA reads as TGCGCCAGCAGCCTTGCTGTGGGTAACGAGCAGTACTTC.

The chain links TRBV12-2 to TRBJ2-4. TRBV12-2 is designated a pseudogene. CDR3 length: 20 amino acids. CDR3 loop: CASRLRPIEPRESTKNIQYF. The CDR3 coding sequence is TGTGCAAGTCGCTTAAGGCCGATTGAGCCGAGAGAATCCACCAAAAACATTCAGTACTTC.

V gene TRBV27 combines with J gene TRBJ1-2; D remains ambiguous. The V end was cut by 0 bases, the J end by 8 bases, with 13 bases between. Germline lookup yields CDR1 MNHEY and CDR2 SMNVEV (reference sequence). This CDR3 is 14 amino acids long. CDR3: CASSLSGPLGGYTF. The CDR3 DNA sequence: TGTGCCAGCAGTTTATCCGGGCCCCTTGGCGGCTACACCTTC.

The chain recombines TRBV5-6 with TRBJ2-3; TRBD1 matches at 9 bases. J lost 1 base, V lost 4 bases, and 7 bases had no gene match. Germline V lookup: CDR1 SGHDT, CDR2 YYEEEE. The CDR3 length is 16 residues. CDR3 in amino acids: CASSPGQGQGTDTQYF. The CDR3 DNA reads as TGTGCCAGCAGCCCAGGACAGGGGCAGGGCACAGATACGCAGTATTTT.

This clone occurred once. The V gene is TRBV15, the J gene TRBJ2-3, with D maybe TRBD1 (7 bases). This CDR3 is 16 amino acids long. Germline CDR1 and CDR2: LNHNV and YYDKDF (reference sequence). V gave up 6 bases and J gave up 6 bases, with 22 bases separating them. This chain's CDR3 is CATRKTDGQAGDTQYF. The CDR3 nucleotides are TGTGCCACCAGAAAGACGGACGGACAGGCGGGGGATACGCAGTATTTT.

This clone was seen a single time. DNA for the CDR3: TGTGCCAGCAGCTCCCGGACAGGGGGCGGGAGGGGCACTGAAGCTTTCTTT. It is translated as CASSSRTGGGRGTEAFF. The chain links TRBV9 to TRBJ1-1, with 11 bases aligning to TRBD1. After removal of 4 bases from V and 4 bases from J, the junction contained 12 bases not matched to a gene. Germline CDR1 and CDR2: SGDLS and YYNGEE. CDR3 length: 17 amino acids.

This chain's CDR3 is CASGGQGEEKLFF. CDR3 bases: TGTGCCAGCGGGGGACAGGGTGAGGAAAAACTGTTTTTT. The rearrangement uses TRBV6-1 and TRBJ1-4; 9 bases match TRBD1. Trimming cost V 8 bases and J 8 bases; bases outside gene matches: 6. CDR3 length: 13 amino acids. Germline V gives CDR1 MNHNS, CDR2 SASEGT.